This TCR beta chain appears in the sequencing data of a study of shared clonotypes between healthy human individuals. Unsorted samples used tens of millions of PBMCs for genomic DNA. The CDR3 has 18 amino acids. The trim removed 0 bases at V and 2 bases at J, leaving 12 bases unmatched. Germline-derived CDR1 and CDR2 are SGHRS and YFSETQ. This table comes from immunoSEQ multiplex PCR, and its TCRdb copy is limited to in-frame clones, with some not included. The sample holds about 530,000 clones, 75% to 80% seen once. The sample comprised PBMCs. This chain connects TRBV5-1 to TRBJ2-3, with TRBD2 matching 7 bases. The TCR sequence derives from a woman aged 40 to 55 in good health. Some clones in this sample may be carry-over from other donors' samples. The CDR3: CASSLAASSGFITDTQYF. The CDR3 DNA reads TGCGCCAGCAGCTTGGCTGCGTCTAGCGGATTTATCACAGATACGCAGTATTTT.